This T cell receptor (beta chain) was observed in a study of T-cell memory formation after mild COVID-19. About this clonotype: What it recognizes is unknown.

TCRdb called the 5' RACE reads again in MiXCR, with one record for every CDR3 protein. The table records about 560,000 distinct CDR3 sequences, about 20% of them present only once. Study-wide results and caveats: Pre-infection memory contained some responding clones, which suggested that cross-reactive memory had joined.

This receptor was obtained from an adult woman who had mild COVID-19 (a few samples of this study predate the infection). Cell type and time point are not known. Specimen: PBMCs or a T cell subset sorted from them (not recorded which).

CDR3 DNA: TGTGCCAGCAGCTTAGGAGCGGGACAGCCCCAGCATTTT. Amino acids: CASSLGAGQPQHF. The V gene is TRBV5-6, the J gene TRBJ1-5; the D is unclear. V lost 2 bases, J lost 7 bases, and 10 bases lay in between. Germline values: CDR1 SGHDT, CDR2 YYEEEE. This CDR3 comprises 13 residues.